This TCR beta chain was recorded in a study of memory CD4+ T cells and cytomegalovirus serostatus. Turning to this clone: Its antigen is unknown.

Single viable CD3+CD4+CD8-CD45RO+ cells were sorted as the memory CD4+ T cells. Study-level findings and limits: Repertoires predicted CMV serostatus with median bootstrapped AUC of about 0.94.

Assay: immunoSEQ multiplex PCR; the TCRdb copy retains only in-frame clones and omits some. Here the sample spans some 53,000 clones, about 73% being singletons. The sequenced material came from memory CD4+ T cells from blood. This TCR was sampled from an adult in good health and CMV-seronegative.

The CDR3 loop reads CASSEIHWGNTEAFF. The CDR3 DNA reads as TGTGCCAGCAGTGAAATTCATTGGGGGAACACTGAAGCTTTCTTT. This sequence joins TRBV6-1 and TRBJ1-1; D not certain. This CDR3 region has 15 residues. The germline CDR1 and CDR2 sequences are MNHNS and SASEGT. V was shortened by 2 bases and J by 1 base, with 11 bases between the two germline ends.